The clone carrying this T cell receptor beta chain was counted between two and nine times. Amplification of TCR beta CDR3 regions was performed using RNA transcripts as template. In the first-round RT-PCR of the TCR CDR3, the HTBI primer set was used. TCRdb re-called the multiplex PCR reads through MiXCR, storing one row per CDR3 protein. The sample shows 300,000 to 400,000 distinct CDR3 sequences, approximately 13% of them seen only once. The source of the sample is a study of T cells in Graves' hyperthyroidism and ophthalmopathy. At the level of the study: Blood from the periphery was taken at initial diagnosis, before any treatment.

Trimming left V 7 bases short and J 7 bases short, with 22 bases between. Germline CDR1 KGHDR, CDR2 SFDVKD. This CDR3 has 15 residues. The clonotype comes from a woman aged 55-70 years with Graves' hyperthyroidism. The specimen was blood. The V call is TRBV24-1, the J call TRBJ2-7, with D possibly being TRBD1 or TRBD2 (5 bases each). The DNA for the CDR3 is TGTGCCACCAGCTCCTCCGGGACCTCCCGAAGGGAGCAGTACTTC. It yields the protein CATSSSGTSRREQYF.